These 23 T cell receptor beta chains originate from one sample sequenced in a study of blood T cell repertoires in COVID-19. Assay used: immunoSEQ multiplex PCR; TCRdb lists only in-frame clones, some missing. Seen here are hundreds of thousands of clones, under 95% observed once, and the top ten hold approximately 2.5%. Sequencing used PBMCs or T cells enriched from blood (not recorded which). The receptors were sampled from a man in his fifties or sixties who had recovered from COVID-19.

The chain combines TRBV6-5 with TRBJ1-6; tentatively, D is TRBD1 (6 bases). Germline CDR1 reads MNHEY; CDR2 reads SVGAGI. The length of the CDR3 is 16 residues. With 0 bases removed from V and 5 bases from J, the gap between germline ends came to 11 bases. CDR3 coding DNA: TGTGCCAGCAGTTACTCGCGGGGGCGCAATAATTCACCCCTCCACTTT. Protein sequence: CASSYSRGRNNSPLHF.

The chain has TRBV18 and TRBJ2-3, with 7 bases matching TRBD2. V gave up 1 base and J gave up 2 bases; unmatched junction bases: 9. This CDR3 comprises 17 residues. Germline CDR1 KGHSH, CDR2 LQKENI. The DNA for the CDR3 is TGTGCCAGCTCACCACTCCCCCTAGCGGACAACACAGATACGCAGTATTTT. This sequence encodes CASSPLPLADNTDTQYF. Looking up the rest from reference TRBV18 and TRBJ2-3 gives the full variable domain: NAGVMQNPRHLVRRRGQEARLRCSPMKGHSHVYWYRQLPEEGLKFMVYLQKENIIDESGMPKERFSAEFPKEGPSILRIQQVVRGDSAAYFCASSPLPLADNTDTQYFGPGTRLTVL.

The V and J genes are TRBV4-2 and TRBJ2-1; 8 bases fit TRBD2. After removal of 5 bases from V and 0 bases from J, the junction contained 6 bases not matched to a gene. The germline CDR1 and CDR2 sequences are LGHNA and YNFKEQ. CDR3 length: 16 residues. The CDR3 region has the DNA TGTGCCAGCAGCTCCCGAGCGGGAGACTCCTACAATGAGCAGTTCTTC. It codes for CASSSRAGDSYNEQFF.

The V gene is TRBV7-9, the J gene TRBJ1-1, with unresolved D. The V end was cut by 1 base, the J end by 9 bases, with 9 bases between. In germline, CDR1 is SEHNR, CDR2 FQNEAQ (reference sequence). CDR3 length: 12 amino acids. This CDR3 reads CASSLGSTQAFF. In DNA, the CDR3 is TGTGCCAGCAGCTTAGGGTCTACTCAAGCTTTCTTT. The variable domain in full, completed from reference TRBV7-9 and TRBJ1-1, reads DTGVSQNPRHKITKRGQNVTFRCDPISEHNRLYWYRQTLGQGPEFLTYFQNEAQLEKSRLLSDRFSAERPKGSFSTLEIQRTEQGDSAMYLCASSLGSTQAFFGQGTRLTVV.

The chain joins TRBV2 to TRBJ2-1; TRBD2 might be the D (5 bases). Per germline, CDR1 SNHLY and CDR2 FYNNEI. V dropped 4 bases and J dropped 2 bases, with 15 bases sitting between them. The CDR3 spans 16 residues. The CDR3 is CASSAPVDSAYNEQFF. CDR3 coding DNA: TGTGCCAGCAGTGCCCCCGTGGACTCGGCCTACAATGAGCAGTTCTTC.

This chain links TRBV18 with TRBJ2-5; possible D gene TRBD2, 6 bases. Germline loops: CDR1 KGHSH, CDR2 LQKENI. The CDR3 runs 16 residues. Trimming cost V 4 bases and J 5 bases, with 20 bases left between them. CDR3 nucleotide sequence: TGTGCCAGCTCACACCTAGGGACTGGGATATACGAGACCCAGTACTTC. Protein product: CASSHLGTGIYETQYF.

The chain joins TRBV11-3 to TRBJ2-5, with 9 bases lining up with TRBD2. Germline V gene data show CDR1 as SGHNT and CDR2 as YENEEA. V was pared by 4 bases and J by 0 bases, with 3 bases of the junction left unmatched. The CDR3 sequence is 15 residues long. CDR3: CASSSRLADQETQYF. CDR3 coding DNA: TGTGCCAGCAGCTCGAGACTAGCGGACCAAGAGACCCAGTACTTC.

Here the CDR3 DNA reads TGTGCCAGCAGTTTGGCAGGGGGTGATGAAAAACTGTTTTTT. Translated: CASSLAGGDEKLFF. The rearrangement links TRBV28 to TRBJ1-4, with 7 bases aligning to TRBD1. There are 14 residues in the CDR3. The germline V gene encodes CDR1 MDHEN and CDR2 SYDVKM. The V gene end was trimmed by 3 bases and the J gene end by 6 bases; junction bases not matched to a gene: 4.

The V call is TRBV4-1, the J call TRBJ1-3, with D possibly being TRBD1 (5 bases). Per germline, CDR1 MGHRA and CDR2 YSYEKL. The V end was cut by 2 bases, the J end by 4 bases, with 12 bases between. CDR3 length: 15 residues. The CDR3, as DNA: TGCGCCAGCAGCCAAATATGGGGCATCGGAAACACCATATATTTT. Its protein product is CASSQIWGIGNTIYF.

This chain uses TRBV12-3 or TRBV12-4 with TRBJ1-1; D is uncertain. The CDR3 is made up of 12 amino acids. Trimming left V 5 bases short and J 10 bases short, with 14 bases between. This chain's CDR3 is CASSPWEFGAFF. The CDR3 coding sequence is TGTGCCAGCAGTCCATGGGAGTTCGGAGCTTTCTTT.

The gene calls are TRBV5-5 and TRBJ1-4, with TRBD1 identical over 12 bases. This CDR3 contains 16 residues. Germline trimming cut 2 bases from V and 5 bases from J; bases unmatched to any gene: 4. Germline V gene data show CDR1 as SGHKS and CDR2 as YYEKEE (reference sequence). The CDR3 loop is CASSLGTGGANEKLFF. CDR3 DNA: TGTGCCAGCAGCTTAGGGACAGGGGGCGCCAATGAAAAACTGTTTTTT. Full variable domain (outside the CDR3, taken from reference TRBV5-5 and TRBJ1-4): DAGVTQSPTHLIKTRGQQVTLRCSPISGHKSVSWYQQVLGQGPQFIFQYYEKEERGRGNFPDRFSARQFPNYSSELNVNALLLGDSALYLCASSLGTGGANEKLFFGSGTQLSVL.

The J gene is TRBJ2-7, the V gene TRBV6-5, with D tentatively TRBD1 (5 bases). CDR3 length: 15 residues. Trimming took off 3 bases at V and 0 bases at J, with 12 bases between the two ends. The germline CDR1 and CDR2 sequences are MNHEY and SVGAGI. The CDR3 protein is CASSYSYRSSYEQYF. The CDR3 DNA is TGTGCCAGCAGTTATTCCTACAGGAGCTCCTACGAGCAGTACTTC.

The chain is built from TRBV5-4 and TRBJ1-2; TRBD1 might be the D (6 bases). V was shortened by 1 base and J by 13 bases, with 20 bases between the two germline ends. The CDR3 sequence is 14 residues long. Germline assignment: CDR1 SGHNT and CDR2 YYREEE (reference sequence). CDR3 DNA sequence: TGTGCCAGCAGCTTGCCCAGGGGCGAAGGGGATGGCACCTTC. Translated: CASSLPRGEGDGTF.

The CDR3 sequence: CASRLGHEAFF. The CDR3 bases are TGTGCCAGCAGACTGGGACACGAAGCTTTCTTT. V usage is TRBV7-9 and J usage is TRBJ1-1, with a possible D match to TRBD1 (6 bases). This CDR3 contains 11 residues. Germline CDR1 SEHNR, CDR2 FQNEAQ (reference sequence). The germline V and J ends were trimmed by 6 bases and 8 bases, with 10 bases remaining between them. Looking up the rest from reference TRBV7-9 and TRBJ1-1 gives the full variable domain: DTGVSQNPRHKITKRGQNVTFRCDPISEHNRLYWYRQTLGQGPEFLTYFQNEAQLEKSRLLSDRFSAERPKGSFSTLEIQRTEQGDSAMYLCASRLGHEAFFGQGTRLTVV.

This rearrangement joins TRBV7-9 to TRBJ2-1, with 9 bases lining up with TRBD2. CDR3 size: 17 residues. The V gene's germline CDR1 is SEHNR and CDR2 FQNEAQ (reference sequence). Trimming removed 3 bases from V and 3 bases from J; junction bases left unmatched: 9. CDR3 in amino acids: CASSFKFSGGDYNEQFF. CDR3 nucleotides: TGTGCCAGCAGCTTTAAGTTTAGCGGGGGAGACTACAATGAGCAGTTCTTC.

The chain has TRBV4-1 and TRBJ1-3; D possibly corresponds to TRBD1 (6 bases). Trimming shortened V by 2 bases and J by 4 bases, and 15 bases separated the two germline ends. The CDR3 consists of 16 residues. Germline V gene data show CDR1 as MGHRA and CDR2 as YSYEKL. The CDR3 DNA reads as TGCGCCAGCAGCCAAACCCGGGGGGCTTACGGAAACACCATATATTTT. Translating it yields CASSQTRGAYGNTIYF.

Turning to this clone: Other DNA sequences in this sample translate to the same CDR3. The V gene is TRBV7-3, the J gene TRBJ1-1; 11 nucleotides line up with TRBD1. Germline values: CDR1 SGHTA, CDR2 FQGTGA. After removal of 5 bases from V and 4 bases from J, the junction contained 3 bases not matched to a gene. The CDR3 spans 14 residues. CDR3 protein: CASSPGTGGTEAFF. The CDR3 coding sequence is TGTGCCAGCAGCCCTGGGACAGGGGGCACTGAAGCTTTCTTT.

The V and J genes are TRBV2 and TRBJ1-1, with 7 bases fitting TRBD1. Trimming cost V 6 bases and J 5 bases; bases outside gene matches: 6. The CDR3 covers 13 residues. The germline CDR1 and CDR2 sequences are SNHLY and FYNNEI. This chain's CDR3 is CASRRQGLTEAFF. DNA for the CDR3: TGTGCCAGCAGGAGACAGGGTTTGACTGAAGCTTTCTTT.

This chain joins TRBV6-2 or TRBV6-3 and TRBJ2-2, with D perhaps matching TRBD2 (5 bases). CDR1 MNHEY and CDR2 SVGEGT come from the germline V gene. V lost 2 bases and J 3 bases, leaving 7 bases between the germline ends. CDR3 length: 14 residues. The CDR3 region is CASSYRGYTGELFF. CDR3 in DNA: TGTGCCAGCAGTTACCGGGGATACACCGGGGAGCTGTTTTTT.

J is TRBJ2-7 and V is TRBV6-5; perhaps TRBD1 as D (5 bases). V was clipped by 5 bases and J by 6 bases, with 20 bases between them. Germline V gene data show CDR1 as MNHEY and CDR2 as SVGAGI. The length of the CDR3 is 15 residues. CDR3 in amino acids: CASSTSGSGTGEQYF. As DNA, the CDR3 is TGTGCCAGCAGTACCTCTGGGTCGGGTACAGGCGAGCAGTACTTC.

The chain's CDR3 is CASSPGTGGNEQFF. The CDR3 DNA sequence: TGTGCCAGCAGCCCAGGGACAGGGGGGAATGAGCAGTTCTTC. This chain links TRBV7-3 with TRBJ2-1, with 11 bases identical to TRBD1. J gave up 7 bases and V 5 bases, and 4 bases lay outside the gene matches. The CDR3 consists of 14 residues. CDR1 is SGHTA and CDR2 is FQGTGA in the germline V gene.

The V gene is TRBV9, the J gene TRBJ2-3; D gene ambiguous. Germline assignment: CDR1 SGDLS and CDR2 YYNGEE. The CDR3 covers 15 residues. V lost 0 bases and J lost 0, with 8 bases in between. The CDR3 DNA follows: TGTGCCAGCAGCGTAGATCCTACTAGCACAGATACGCAGTATTTT. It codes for CASSVDPTSTDTQYF.

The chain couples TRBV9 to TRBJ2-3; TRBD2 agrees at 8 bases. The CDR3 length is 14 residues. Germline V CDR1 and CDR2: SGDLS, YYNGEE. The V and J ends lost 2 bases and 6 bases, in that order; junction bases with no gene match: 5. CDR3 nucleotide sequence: TGTGCCAGCAGCGTCCAAGCGGGGGAGGATACGCAGTATTTT. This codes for CASSVQAGEDTQYF.